These 18 T cell receptor beta chains share one sample of origin, sequenced in a study of chemoradiotherapy in HPV16-positive cancers. TCRdb's table, derived via immunoSEQ multiplex PCR, lists solely in-frame clones and lacks some. The repertoire holds tens of thousands of clones, with about nine tenths as singletons. Material: blood, obtained from a patient who underwent chemoradiotherapy. All receptors come from a human donor with HPV-associated anogenital cancer.

This clone was observed once. V gene TRBV5-1 combines with J gene TRBJ2-7; maybe TRBD2 (5 bases). V lost 0 bases to trimming and J lost 6 bases, with 7 bases between them. The V gene's germline CDR1 is SGHRS and CDR2 YFSETQ. The length of the CDR3 is 12 residues. CDR3 region: CASSLEAAEQYF. The DNA for the CDR3 is TGCGCCAGCAGCTTGGAAGCGGCCGAGCAGTACTTC.

The genes are TRBV7-9 and TRBJ1-2; 8 nucleotides agree with TRBD1. CDR1 SEHNR and CDR2 FQNEAQ come from the germline V gene (reference sequence). This CDR3 is built from 15 residues. With V trimmed by 3 bases and J by 3 bases, 6 bases remained unmatched. The CDR3 loop is CASSLRQGMDYGYTF. The DNA of the CDR3 is TGTGCCAGCAGCTTGAGACAGGGGATGGACTATGGCTACACCTTC.

This clone was found once. V gene TRBV5-4 combines with J gene TRBJ2-5; the match to TRBD1 covers 8 bases. The germline gives CDR1 SGHNT, CDR2 YYREEE (reference sequence). V shed 2 bases, J shed 4 bases, and the junction held 7 bases outside the gene matches. There are 15 residues in the CDR3. The DNA for the CDR3 is TGTGCCAGCAGCTTTCCCGGGACAGGAGGAGAGACCCAGTACTTC. It yields the protein CASSFPGTGGETQYF.

The gene calls are TRBV7-9 and TRBJ2-7, with a possible D match to TRBD1 (5 bases). Trimming removed 0 bases from V and 4 bases from J, with 10 bases in between. CDR3 length equals 14 residues. In germline, CDR1 is SEHNR, CDR2 FQNEAQ (reference sequence). The DNA for the CDR3 is TGTGCCAGCAGCTTAGCGGCCAACAGGTACGAGCAGTACTTC. Encoded protein: CASSLAANRYEQYF.

The V and J genes are TRBV5-1 and TRBJ1-1; possible D gene TRBD1, 6 bases. Germline V gene sequence: CDR1 SGHRS, CDR2 YFSETQ. The V and J ends lost 1 base and 5 bases respectively, with 15 bases between them. This CDR3 comprises 15 residues. CDR3 sequence: CASSLNGERGTEAFF. As DNA, the CDR3 is TGCGCCAGCAGCTTGAATGGGGAGAGGGGGACTGAAGCTTTCTTT.

The chain has TRBV6-5 and TRBJ1-5; weak D call: TRBD1 (5 bases). The CDR3 contains 14 residues. Germline V gene sequence: CDR1 MNHEY, CDR2 SVGAGI. V dropped 2 bases and J dropped 10 bases, with 15 bases sitting between them. Here the CDR3 DNA reads TGTGCCAGCAGTTACGGGGCTGCGGAATTCCCCCAGCATTTT. Translation: CASSYGAAEFPQHF.

The V gene is TRBV6-1, the J gene TRBJ1-2, with 7 bases aligning to TRBD1. This CDR3 contains 14 residues. V gave up 6 bases and J gave up 0 bases; unmatched junction bases: 4. Germline V gene sequence: CDR1 MNHNS, CDR2 SASEGT. The CDR3 spells CASRRDRTNYGYTF. The CDR3 region has the DNA TGTGCCAGCAGACGGGACAGAACTAACTATGGCTACACCTTC.

The table lists this clone with a few counts. The DNA of the CDR3 is TGTGCCAGCAGCGCGGACAGCGAGCAGTACTTC. It translates to CASSADSEQYF. The gene calls are TRBV7-8 and TRBJ2-7; D may be TRBD1 (6 bases). V shed 5 bases and J shed 6 bases, with 8 bases lying between them. Germline V gene sequence: CDR1 SGHVS, CDR2 FQNEAQ. The CDR3 is made up of 11 amino acids.

The chain joins TRBV18 to TRBJ2-7, with a tentative D call TRBD2 (5 bases). The CDR3 is 15 amino acids. Germline V gives CDR1 KGHSH, CDR2 LQKENI. With 1 base removed from V and 7 bases from J, the gap between germline ends came to 17 bases. The CDR3 bases are TGTGCCAGCTCACCACACTTACAGCCCGGCGGGGAGCAGTACTTC. The encoded protein is CASSPHLQPGGEQYF.

The CDR3 is CASSEVAGGPSEQFF. The CDR3 nucleotides are TGCGCCAGCAGTGAAGTAGCGGGGGGGCCAAGTGAGCAGTTCTTC. J is TRBJ2-1 and V is TRBV10-1, with 11 bases that match TRBD2. This CDR3 contains 15 residues. Germline CDR1 is WNHNN and CDR2 is SYGVQD (reference sequence). V shed 3 bases, J shed 9 bases, and the junction held 7 bases outside the gene matches.

The J gene is TRBJ2-7, the V gene TRBV14; D is unresolved. The germline V gene has CDR1 SGHDN and CDR2 FVKESK. The length of the CDR3 is 13 residues. Trimming took off 0 bases at V and 3 bases at J, with 6 bases between the two ends. CDR3 sequence (DNA): TGTGCCAGCAGCCAAGACCCCATCTACGAGCAGTACTTC. The encoded protein is CASSQDPIYEQYF.

The chain is built from TRBV6-5 and TRBJ1-2; D unclear. The ends were cut back, 6 bases at V and 4 bases at J, with 15 bases in the middle. CDR1 is MNHEY and CDR2 is SVGAGI in the germline V gene. The CDR3 loop spans 14 amino acids. CDR3 sequence reads: CASSLAWGSYGYTF. The CDR3 DNA reads TGTGCCAGCAGCCTAGCGTGGGGAAGCTATGGCTACACCTTC.

The chain recombines TRBV7-6 with TRBJ2-7; D is undetermined. Germline V gene lookup returns CDR1 SGHVS and CDR2 FNYEAQ. This CDR3 has 11 amino acids. V lost 6 bases and J lost 5, with 8 bases in between. This chain's CDR3 is CASRAYDEQYF. CDR3 sequence (DNA): TGTGCCAGCAGGGCATACGACGAGCAGTACTTC.

This chain uses TRBV2 with TRBJ1-2, with a weak D call TRBD1 (6 bases). The CDR3 contains 18 residues. Germline V gives CDR1 SNHLY, CDR2 FYNNEI. The germline V and J ends were trimmed by 4 bases and 4 bases, with 25 bases remaining between them. The CDR3 sequence: CASSAQSLHDGQLYGYTF. CDR3 nucleotides: TGTGCCAGCAGTGCACAAAGCCTCCACGACGGACAGCTCTATGGCTACACCTTC.

The CDR3 nucleotides read TGTGCCAGCAGGAGACAGGGGCCCTTCTATGGCTACACCTTC. Its protein product is CASRRQGPFYGYTF. The chain joins TRBV28 to TRBJ1-2, with TRBD1 matching over 8 bases. Germline CDR1 and CDR2: MDHEN and SYDVKM. CDR3 size: 14 residues. V was clipped by 6 bases and J by 4 bases; unmatched bases: 7.

The chain employs TRBV7-6 and TRBJ2-1, with 8 nucleotides matching TRBD2. Germline V lookup: CDR1 SGHVS, CDR2 FNYEAQ. There are 15 residues in the CDR3. Unmatched junction bases numbered 3, after V lost 1 base and J lost 4 bases. The CDR3 here is CASSLEAGVYNEQFF. The DNA of the CDR3 is TGTGCCAGCAGCTTAGAAGCGGGAGTTTACAATGAGCAGTTCTTC.

The V and J genes are TRBV10-1 and TRBJ2-3; TRBD2 matches at 8 bases. Trimming removed 5 bases from V and 1 base from J; junction bases left unmatched: 5. The CDR3 loop spans 15 amino acids. Germline V gene lookup returns CDR1 WNHNN and CDR2 SYGVQD (reference sequence). The CDR3 DNA follows: TGCGCCAGCAGTTCCTTGACTAGCGGCACAGATACGCAGTATTTT. Amino acids: CASSSLTSGTDTQYF.

The J gene is TRBJ1-2, the V gene TRBV7-2; TRBD1 matches 9 bases. This CDR3 has 15 residues. The ends lost 5 bases at V and 0 bases at J; junction bases unmatched: 4. The germline gives CDR1 SGHTA, CDR2 FQGNSA. The CDR3 region is CASSRGQGPNYGYTF. The CDR3 nucleotides are TGTGCCAGCAGCCGCGGACAGGGGCCTAACTATGGCTACACCTTC.